The clone carrying this TCR beta chain has a count of ten or more. The antigen remains undetermined. TCRdb redid the clone calls on the PCR reads using MiXCR. This sample carries 11,000 to 15,000 clones, roughly 25% of them seen once, and the ten largest clones take approximately 10%. The CDR3 is 13 amino acids. Losses at the gene ends were 6 bases for V and 7 bases for J; bases not matched to a gene: 6. Germline V gene data show CDR1 as SNHLY and CDR2 as FYNNEI. All patients were treatment-naive before thyroid surgery. This record comes from a study of metastatic and nonmetastatic thyroid tumors. Broader study findings: Benign nodules reportedly had significantly lower TCR beta diversity than malignant thyroid tumors in blood and tumor.

The V gene is TRBV2, the J gene TRBJ1-5; 7 positions match TRBD1. The clonotype comes from a female donor with papillary thyroid cancer or a benign thyroid nodule (not recorded which). Some clones in this sample may be carry-over from other donors' samples. Sequencing was done on a sample of tumor tissue. CDR3 bases: TGTGCCAGCAGGACAGGGATCGGGCAGCCCCAGCATTTT. This translates into CASRTGIGQPQHF. Using reference TRBV2 and TRBJ1-5 for the parts outside the CDR3, the full variable domain is EPEVTQTPSHQVTQMGQEVILRCVPISNHLYFYWYRQILGQKVEFLVSFYNNEISEKSEIFDDQFSVERPDGSNFTLKIRSTKLEDSAMYFCASRTGIGQPQHFGDGTRLSIL.